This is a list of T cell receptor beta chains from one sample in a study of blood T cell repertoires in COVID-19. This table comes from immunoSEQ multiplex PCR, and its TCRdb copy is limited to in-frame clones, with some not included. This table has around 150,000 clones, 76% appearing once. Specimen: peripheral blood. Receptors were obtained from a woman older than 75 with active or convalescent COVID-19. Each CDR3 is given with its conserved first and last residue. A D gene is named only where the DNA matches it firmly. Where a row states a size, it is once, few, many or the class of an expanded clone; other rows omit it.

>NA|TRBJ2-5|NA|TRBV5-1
CASSLAATRKETQYF
TGCGCCAGCAGCTTGGCCGCGACTAGAAAAGAGACCCAGTACTTC
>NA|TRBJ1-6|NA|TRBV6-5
CASSRIPWIEILHF
TGTGCCAGCAGCAGGATACCTTGGATAGAAATTCTCCACTTT
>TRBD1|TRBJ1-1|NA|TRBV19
CASSMASRGRWTEAFF
TGTGCCAGTAGTATGGCTTCGAGGGGGCGGTGGACTGAAGCTTTCTTT
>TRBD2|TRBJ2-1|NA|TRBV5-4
CASSSDLSGGRNNEQFF
TGTGCCAGCAGCTCGGACTTGAGCGGGGGACGTAACAATGAGCAGTTCTTC
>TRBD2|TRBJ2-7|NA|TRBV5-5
CASSWGLAESSYEQYF
TGTGCCAGCAGTTGGGGACTAGCGGAAAGCTCCTACGAGCAGTACTTC
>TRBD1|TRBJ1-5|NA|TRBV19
CASSSQGANQPQHF
TGTGCCAGTAGTTCACAGGGGGCAAATCAGCCCCAGCATTTT
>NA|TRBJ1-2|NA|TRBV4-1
CASSPQQGSYGYTF
TGCGCCAGCAGCCCACAACAGGGATCCTATGGCTACACCTTC
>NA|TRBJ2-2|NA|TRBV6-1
CASSEPRTVIRTGELFF
TGTGCCAGCAGTGAACCGCGCACAGTAATACGCACCGGGGAGCTGTTTTTT
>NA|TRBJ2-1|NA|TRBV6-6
CASKTPGFWEQFF
TGTGCCAGCAAAACCCCAGGGTTTTGGGAGCAGTTCTTC
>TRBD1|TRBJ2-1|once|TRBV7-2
CASSLDRGPYNEQFF
TGTGCCAGCAGCTTAGACAGGGGGCCCTACAATGAGCAGTTCTTC
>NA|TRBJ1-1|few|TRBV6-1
CASSETREVLGNTEAFF
TGTGCCAGCAGTGAAACAAGGGAGGTATTGGGGAACACTGAAGCTTTCTTT
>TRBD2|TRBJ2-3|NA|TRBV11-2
CASSSRLAGGLVTDTQYF
TGTGCCAGCAGCTCCAGACTAGCGGGGGGGCTTGTCACAGATACGCAGTATTTT
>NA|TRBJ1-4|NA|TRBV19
CASSLSGTNEKLFF
TGTGCCAGTAGTCTCAGCGGAACTAATGAAAAACTGTTTTTT
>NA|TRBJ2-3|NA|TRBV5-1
CASSLTGLSTDTQYF
TGCGCCAGCAGCTTAACGGGTCTAAGCACAGATACGCAGTATTTT
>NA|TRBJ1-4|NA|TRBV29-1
CSVGAATNEKLFF
TGCAGCGTTGGGGCAGCAACTAATGAAAAACTGTTTTTT
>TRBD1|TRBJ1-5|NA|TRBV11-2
CASSLWPGGNQPQHF
TGTGCCAGCAGCTTGTGGCCAGGGGGAAATCAGCCCCAGCATTTT
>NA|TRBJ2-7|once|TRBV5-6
CASSLIQGHEQYF
TGTGCCAGCAGCTTGATACAGGGCCACGAGCAGTACTTC
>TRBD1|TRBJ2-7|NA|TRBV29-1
CSVTTGTGVYEQYF
TGCAGCGTTACTACCGGGACAGGGGTCTACGAGCAGTACTTC
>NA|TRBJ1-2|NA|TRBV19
CASSIRGIGYGYTF
TGTGCCAGTAGTATAAGGGGGATCGGCTATGGCTACACCTTC
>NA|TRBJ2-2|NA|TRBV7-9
CASSPQGLNTGELFF
TGTGCCAGCAGCCCCCAAGGACTGAACACCGGGGAGCTGTTTTTT
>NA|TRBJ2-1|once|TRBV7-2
CASSPPRLRGNEQFF
TGTGCCAGCAGCCCACCGCGACTAAGAGGGAATGAGCAGTTCTTC
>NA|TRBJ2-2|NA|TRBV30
CAWLAGLTTGELFF
TGTGCCTGGCTGGCAGGACTGACAACCGGGGAGCTGTTTTTT
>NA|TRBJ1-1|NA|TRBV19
CASGEGKYTEAFF
TGTGCCAGTGGGGAGGGGAAGTACACTGAAGCTTTCTTT
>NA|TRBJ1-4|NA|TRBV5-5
CASSFQGGDEKLFF
TGTGCCAGCAGCTTTCAGGGTGGGGATGAAAAACTGTTTTTT
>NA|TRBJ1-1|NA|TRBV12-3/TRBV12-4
CASRLGLEAFF
TGTGCCAGCAGGCTAGGCCTTGAAGCTTTCTTT
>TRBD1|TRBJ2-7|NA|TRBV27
CASSFRSARGLPYEQYF
TGTGCCAGCAGTTTCAGATCGGCCAGGGGGCTCCCCTACGAGCAGTACTTC
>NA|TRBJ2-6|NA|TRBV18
CASSPPLRGAYSGANVLTF
TGTGCCAGCTCACCTCCCCTACGGGGGGCGTACTCTGGGGCCAACGTCCTGACTTTC
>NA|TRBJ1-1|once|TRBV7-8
CASSLGAKNTEAFF
TGTGCCAGCAGCTTAGGCGCGAAGAACACTGAAGCTTTCTTT
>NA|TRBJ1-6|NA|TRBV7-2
CASSLTLGLSVSPLHF
TGTGCCAGCAGCTTGACGCTAGGCTTGTCGGTCTCACCCCTCCACTTT
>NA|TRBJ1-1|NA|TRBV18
CASSPPGHQNTEAFF
TGTGCCAGCTCACCACCGGGACACCAGAACACTGAAGCTTTCTTT
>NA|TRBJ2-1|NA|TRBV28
CASSRDPGRQFF
TGTGCCAGCAGTCGAGACCCGGGGAGGCAGTTCTTC
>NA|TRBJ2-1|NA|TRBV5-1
CASSFAGYNEQFF
TGCGCCAGCAGCTTTGCAGGGTACAATGAGCAGTTCTTC
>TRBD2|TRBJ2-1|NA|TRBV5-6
CASSLVGGGRNNEQFF
TGTGCCAGCAGCTTGGTTGGCGGGGGGAGGAACAATGAGCAGTTCTTC
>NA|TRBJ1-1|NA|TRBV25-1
CASSEPGRREAFF
TGTGCCAGCAGTGAACCCGGACGGAGGGAAGCTTTCTTT
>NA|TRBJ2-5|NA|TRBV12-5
CASGLSEGETQYF
TGTGCTAGTGGTTTGAGCGAAGGAGAGACCCAGTACTTC
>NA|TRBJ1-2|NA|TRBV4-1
CAGSQGVYGYTF
TGCGCCGGCAGCCAAGGCGTGTATGGCTACACCTTC
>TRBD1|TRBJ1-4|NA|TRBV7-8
CASSLGQGEKLFF
TGTGCCAGCAGCTTGGGACAGGGTGAAAAACTGTTTTTT
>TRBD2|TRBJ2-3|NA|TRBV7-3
CASSDLSGGPLADTQYF
TGTGCCAGCAGCGACCTTAGCGGGGGGCCTCTCGCAGATACGCAGTATTTT
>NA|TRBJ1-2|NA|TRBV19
CASTSGNYGYTF
TGTGCCAGTACCTCGGGGAACTATGGCTACACCTTC
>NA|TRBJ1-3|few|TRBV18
CASLPTGRGNTIYF
TGTGCCAGCTTGCCTACAGGGCGAGGAAACACCATATATTTT
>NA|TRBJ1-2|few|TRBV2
CASPVGLGYGYTF
TGTGCCAGCCCTGTGGGGCTTGGTTATGGCTACACCTTC
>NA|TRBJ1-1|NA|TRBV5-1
CASSTGQWNTEAFF
TGCGCCAGCAGCACGGGACAATGGAACACTGAAGCTTTCTTT
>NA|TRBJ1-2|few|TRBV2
CASQNTDTGYGYTF
TGTGCCAGCCAAAATACGGACACCGGCTATGGCTACACCTTC